The 19 T cell receptor beta chains reported below all come from one sample, sequenced in a study of blood T cell repertoires in COVID-19 (dated by TCRdb to about 2020). Library method: the immunoSEQ multiplex PCR assay. In its TCRdb copy, this immuneACCESS table keeps in-frame sequences only and misses some clones. Where compared with another copy, unresolved V genes explain less than half of these, and the others have no known cause. The sample has about 240,000 clones on record, around 83% of them singletons. Of the sample, roughly 2% falls within the top ten clones. The sample comprised peripheral blood. These receptors were taken from a man between 25 and 39 years old who had recovered from COVID-19.

The chain uses TRBV7-9 and TRBJ2-5, with a tentative D call TRBD2 (5 bases). In germline, CDR1 is SEHNR, CDR2 FQNEAQ (reference sequence). Trimming shortened V by 5 bases and J by 5 bases, and 15 bases separated the two germline ends. The CDR3 has 14 residues. In DNA form, the CDR3 reads TGTGCCAGCAGCCCCGCTCTAGCTTGGGAGACCCAGTACTTC. Amino acid sequence: CASSPALAWETQYF.

The V call is TRBV6-5, the J call TRBJ2-5, with TRBD2 matching 13 bases. Germline CDR1 is MNHEY and CDR2 is SVGAGI. Germline trimming cut 7 bases from V and 5 bases from J; bases unmatched to any gene: 7. The CDR3 covers 15 residues. The CDR3 DNA sequence: TGTGCCAGCACCCCGGGGACTAGCGGGGTCGAGACCCAGTACTTC. Translation gives CASTPGTSGVETQYF.

The chain links TRBV7-9 to TRBJ1-2; 9 bases are a match to TRBD1. Germline trimming cut 6 bases from V and 8 bases from J; bases unmatched to any gene: 10. Germline V lookup: CDR1 SEHNR, CDR2 FQNEAQ (reference sequence). The CDR3 length is 14 residues. The CDR3: CASRRTGDGTGYTF. The DNA for the CDR3 is TGTGCCAGCAGGCGGACAGGGGACGGGACAGGCTACACCTTC.

The chain has TRBV5-4 and TRBJ2-5, with a possible D match to TRBD2 (6 bases). The germline V gene has CDR1 SGHNT and CDR2 YYREEE (reference sequence). CDR3 length equals 13 residues. Deletions cut 1 base from V and 5 bases from J, with 9 bases between. The CDR3 is CASSLPGDETQYF. The CDR3, as DNA: TGTGCCAGCAGCTTGCCGGGGGATGAGACCCAGTACTTC.

V usage is TRBV7-3 and J usage is TRBJ2-2; the D gene is possibly TRBD2 (6 bases). CDR1 is SGHTA, CDR2 FQGTGA, per germline. The CDR3 loop spans 15 amino acids. The V and J ends lost 0 bases and 3 bases respectively, with 8 bases between them. Here the CDR3 DNA reads TGTGCCAGCAGCTTAACTCGGGGGTACACCGGGGAGCTGTTTTTT. Protein: CASSLTRGYTGELFF.

The chain couples TRBV2 to TRBJ2-1; 10 bases map to TRBD2. The CDR3 spans 18 residues. Trimming cost V 6 bases and J 5 bases; bases outside gene matches: 16. Germline CDR1 reads SNHLY; CDR2 reads FYNNEI. CDR3 amino acids: CASSVVIAGGPTNNEQFF. CDR3 coding DNA: TGTGCCAGCAGCGTCGTGATAGCGGGGGGCCCCACCAACAATGAGCAGTTCTTC.

V gene TRBV7-2 combines with J gene TRBJ1-4, with D unresolved. Trimming pared 0 bases from V and 8 bases from J, leaving 19 bases between. The germline V gene has CDR1 SGHTA and CDR2 FQGNSA. This CDR3 comprises 17 residues. The CDR3 region is CASSLAPYPVSGEKLFF. CDR3 DNA sequence: TGTGCCAGCAGCTTAGCGCCCTACCCTGTGAGCGGGGAAAAACTGTTTTTT.

Only one count was recorded for this clone. CDR3 amino acids: CATRGGLHLDSPLHF. The CDR3, as DNA: TGTGCCACCCGGGGAGGGTTACACTTAGATTCACCCCTCCACTTT. The chain has TRBV6-5 and TRBJ1-6, with D hard to call. From germline, CDR1 is MNHEY and CDR2 SVGAGI. The CDR3 has 15 residues. The V and J ends lost 10 bases and 8 bases respectively, with 21 bases between them.

The rearrangement uses TRBV11-2 and TRBJ2-3, with 11 positions matching TRBD1. Germline lookup yields CDR1 SGHAT and CDR2 FQNNGV. CDR3 length equals 17 residues. With 0 bases clipped from V and 6 bases from J, the junction kept 8 bases outside the gene matches. The CDR3 DNA reads TGTGCCAGCAGCTTAGATCCCCCGGACAGGGGGCGCGATACGCAGTATTTT. Translated, it gives CASSLDPPDRGRDTQYF.

In regard to this clone: The junction departs from the called germline gene at one end, perhaps through a read error. The V gene is TRBV18, the J gene TRBJ2-4; D possibly corresponds to TRBD2 (6 bases). Germline CDR1 is KGHSH and CDR2 is LQKENI. CDR3 length: 17 amino acids. The CDR3 DNA follows: TGTGCCAGCTCACCACTCCCCCCGTCCGGAGGGGTGGGTTTCGAGAACTTC. Protein sequence: CASSPLPPSGGVGFENF.

This clone appeared once. The rearrangement joins TRBV19 to TRBJ1-1; D gene ambiguous. Germline V gives CDR1 LNHDA, CDR2 SQIVND (reference sequence). CDR3 size: 18 residues. V was trimmed by 1 base and J by 0 bases, leaving 18 bases between them. CDR3 sequence reads: CASSIVPLWAGMNTEAFF. CDR3 bases: TGTGCCAGTAGTATAGTTCCCCTTTGGGCGGGGATGAACACTGAAGCTTTCTTT.

This clone was seen at least ten times. J is TRBJ1-1 and V is TRBV2; 8 bases match TRBD1. The CDR3 covers 14 residues. Germline values: CDR1 SNHLY, CDR2 FYNNEI. V lost 3 bases and J lost 4; bases outside the gene matches: 4. The CDR3 spells CASSEAGGITEAFF. The CDR3 coding sequence is TGTGCCAGCAGTGAGGCAGGGGGCATCACTGAAGCTTTCTTT. Supplemented by reference TRBV2 and TRBJ1-1, the full variable domain reads EPEVTQTPSHQVTQMGQEVILRCVPISNHLYFYWYRQILGQKVEFLVSFYNNEISEKSEIFDDQFSVERPDGSNFTLKIRSTKLEDSAMYFCASSEAGGITEAFFGQGTRLTVV.

The gene calls are TRBV23-1 and TRBJ2-1; D ambiguous. TRBV23-1 is an ORF for which the function is uncertain. The CDR3 runs 10 residues. The V and J ends lost 6 bases and 10 bases respectively, with 7 bases between them. The CDR3 DNA sequence: TGCGCCAGCAGAGCTTGGGAGCAGTTCTTC. This codes for CASRAWEQFF.

DNA of the CDR3: TGTGCCAGCAGTGAGACAGTTTTCACTGAAGCTTTCTTT. Its translation is CASSETVFTEAFF. This rearrangement joins TRBV2 to TRBJ1-1, with a possible D match to TRBD1 (5 bases). The CDR3 contains 13 residues. Germline CDR1 SNHLY, CDR2 FYNNEI. V lost 3 bases and J 4 bases, leaving 9 bases between the germline ends.

The chain links TRBV21-1 to TRBJ2-2; no DNA check was done on the table's D call, TRBD2. TRBV21-1 is reported as a pseudogene. The CDR3 loop spans 20 amino acids. The CDR3 bases are TGTGCCAGCAGCAATCGCCCGGGACTAGCGGGGGGCGGCGTCACCGGGGAGCTGTTTTTT. It encodes CASSNRPGLAGGGVTGELFF.

This rearrangement joins TRBV24-1 to TRBJ2-2; D unresolved. V was clipped by 3 bases and J by 6 bases, with 4 bases between them. CDR1 is KGHDR and CDR2 is SFDVKD in the germline V gene. The CDR3 contains 12 residues. The CDR3 loop is CATSDRAGELFF. CDR3 sequence (DNA): TGTGCCACCAGTGATCGGGCCGGGGAGCTGTTTTTT.

The sample holds a few counts of this clone. The genes are TRBV5-1 and TRBJ2-2; D remains ambiguous. The CDR3 is 14 residues long. The V gene's germline CDR1 is SGHRS and CDR2 YFSETQ. The V end was cut by 2 bases, the J end by 3 bases, with 8 bases between. The CDR3 DNA follows: TGCGCCAGCAGCTTCCTCCAGGACACCGGGGAGCTGTTTTTT. Translation: CASSFLQDTGELFF.

This clone was detected only once. V and J are TRBV2 and TRBJ1-4; 8 nucleotides match TRBD1. This CDR3 region has 16 residues. V shed 4 bases and J 2 bases; nucleotides not matched to a gene: 6. Germline CDR1 is SNHLY and CDR2 is FYNNEI. The CDR3 nucleotides read TGTGCCAGCAGTGTTCAGGGGGCTTTGACTAATGAAAAACTGTTTTTT. It codes for CASSVQGALTNEKLFF.

The rearrangement joins TRBV4-1 to TRBJ2-7; the D gene is possibly TRBD1 (5 bases). Germline assignment: CDR1 MGHRA and CDR2 YSYEKL. This CDR3 region has 15 residues. With 1 base removed from V and 0 bases from J, the gap between germline ends came to 10 bases. The CDR3 spells CASSQAAGNSYEQYF. In nucleotides, the CDR3 is TGCGCCAGCAGCCAAGCGGCAGGGAACTCCTACGAGCAGTACTTC.